The rows below give T cell receptor beta chains drawn from one sample of a study of PD-1 blockade in classical Hodgkin lymphoma. The assay was immunoSEQ multiplex PCR, and TCRdb's table has in-frame clones only and misses some. This sample carries approximately 18,000 clones, 82% of them seen once, and the ten largest clones take 25% to 35%. This specimen was peripheral blood mononuclear cells (PBMCs), taken before the second cycle of nivolumab. These receptors all come from a human donor with classical Hodgkin lymphoma. The CDR3 runs from the conserved cysteine through the conserved F or W. The D gene is left open where the match is weak. Part of the rows lack a size; the others show once, few, many or a class for expanded clones.

DNA: TGTGCCAGCAGTCCCGGGACGGTAGCCAAAAACATTCAGTACTTC
CDR3: CASSPGTVAKNIQYF
D: -
J: TRBJ2-4
size: -
V: TRBV28

DNA: TGCAGCGTCCCCCGAGTGGGGGCGAGTAACACTGAAGCTTTCTTT
CDR3: CSVPRVGASNTEAFF
D: -
J: TRBJ1-1
size: -
V: TRBV29-1

DNA: TGTGCCAGCAGCCCGAGATACGGGGGGCCCCACTACAATGAGCAGTTCTTC
CDR3: CASSPRYGGPHYNEQFF
D: -
J: TRBJ2-1
size: -
V: TRBV9

DNA: TGTGCCAGCAGCTCAAAGGACAGAGGCCCTGAAGCTTTCTTT
CDR3: CASSSKDRGPEAFF
D: -
J: TRBJ1-1
size: -
V: TRBV11-2

DNA: TGCGCCAGCGATGAATGGGGGGCCGGCACCGGGGAGCTGTTTTTT
CDR3: CASDEWGAGTGELFF
D: -
J: TRBJ2-2
size: -
V: TRBV5-1

DNA: TGCGCCAGCAGCTTGGGACAGGGAGATCAGCCCCAGCATTTT
CDR3: CASSLGQGDQPQHF
D: TRBD1
J: TRBJ1-5
size: -
V: TRBV5-1

DNA: TGTGCCAGCAGCATCGCCTACCCTAGCGGGGGGGCAGATACGCAGTATTTT
CDR3: CASSIAYPSGGADTQYF
D: TRBD2
J: TRBJ2-3
size: -
V: TRBV7-2

DNA: TGTGCCAGTAGTATTGGCCAGGGCCTCTACGAGCAGTACTTC
CDR3: CASSIGQGLYEQYF
D: -
J: TRBJ2-7
size: -
V: TRBV19

DNA: TGTGCCAGCAGCTTGAGCAGGGAAGGGTCGTATGAGCAGTTCTTC
CDR3: CASSLSREGSYEQFF
D: -
J: TRBJ2-1
size: -
V: TRBV11-2

DNA: TGTGCCAGCAGGTTGGAACAGGGACCCCCAGTCTTC
CDR3: CASRLEQGPPVF
D: -
J: TRBJ2-1
size: once
V: TRBV7-9

DNA: TGTGCCAGCAGAATACGAGAGACCCAGTACTTC
CDR3: CASRIRETQYF
D: -
J: TRBJ2-5
size: -
V: TRBV7-6

DNA: TGTGCCAGCAGCGACAACCAAGAGACCCAGTACTTC
CDR3: CASSDNQETQYF
D: -
J: TRBJ2-5
size: few
V: TRBV9

DNA: TGTGCCAGCAGCGTCGATAAGGATACGCAGTATTTT
CDR3: CASSVDKDTQYF
D: -
J: TRBJ2-3
size: -
V: TRBV11-2

DNA: TGCGCCAGCAGCCAAGATTTTTCTGGCGGGGGGCGGGGGGAGACCCAGTACTTC
CDR3: CASSQDFSGGGRGETQYF
D: TRBD2
J: TRBJ2-5
size: -
V: TRBV4-1

DNA: TGTGCCAGCAGCTTGCTCCGGGACAGGGAATGGGGTGAGCAGTTCTTC
CDR3: CASSLLRDREWGEQFF
D: TRBD1
J: TRBJ2-1
size: -
V: TRBV5-6

DNA: TGCGCCAGCAGCCAAGAAGGAACGGACAGTGTCCCCTACGAGCAGTACTTC
CDR3: CASSQEGTDSVPYEQYF
D: -
J: TRBJ2-7
size: -
V: TRBV4-3

DNA: TGTGCCAGCAGCGACCTTCTAAAGTCCGGCGATGAGCAGTTCTTC
CDR3: CASSDLLKSGDEQFF
D: -
J: TRBJ2-1
size: -
V: TRBV11-2

DNA: TGTGCCAGCAGGGGGCAGGGACAGTCAGATACGCAGTATTTT
CDR3: CASRGQGQSDTQYF
D: TRBD1
J: TRBJ2-3
size: -
V: TRBV6-1

DNA: TGTGCCAGCAGCCAAGCCCGAAGCGGAGGGCAGTATTTT
CDR3: CASSQARSGGQYF
D: -
J: TRBJ2-3
size: -
V: TRBV14

DNA: TGCGCCAGCAGCTCGAGCGGGTCCACCACCGGGGAGCTGTTTTTT
CDR3: CASSSSGSTTGELFF
D: -
J: TRBJ2-2
size: -
V: TRBV5-1

DNA: TGTGCCAGCAGACCGGCGGCAGGCGGTGGAAACACCATATATTTT
CDR3: CASRPAAGGGNTIYF
D: -
J: TRBJ1-3
size: -
V: TRBV28

DNA: TGTGCCTGGAGTGTATTTCTTCGGAAGGACCGACGTAATTCGAGTGGCTACACCTTC
CDR3: CAWSVFLRKDRRNSSGYTF
D: -
J: TRBJ1-2
size: -
V: TRBV30

DNA: TGTGCCAGCAGCCGCCCCTTAGGGAGCACAGATACGCAGTATTTT
CDR3: CASSRPLGSTDTQYF
D: -
J: TRBJ2-3
size: few
V: TRBV11-1

DNA: TGTGCCAGCAGCCTCGGGTATCCAAGCACTGAGCAGTTCTTC
CDR3: CASSLGYPSTEQFF
D: -
J: TRBJ2-1
size: -
V: TRBV6-6

DNA: TGTGCCAGCGTAGGACAGGGCTTGCGCTATGGCTACACCTTC
CDR3: CASVGQGLRYGYTF
D: TRBD1
J: TRBJ1-2
size: -
V: TRBV28

DNA: TGCAGCGTTCGGGAAAGCCTTTATGGCTACACCTTC
CDR3: CSVRESLYGYTF
D: -
J: TRBJ1-2
size: -
V: TRBV29-1

DNA: TGTGCCAGTAGTCTCCGGGACTCCTTCGGTGGGGCCAACGTCCTGACTTTC
CDR3: CASSLRDSFGGANVLTF
D: -
J: TRBJ2-6
size: -
V: TRBV19

DNA: TGTGCCAGCAGCCGGTTGAACACTGAAGCTTTCTTT
CDR3: CASSRLNTEAFF
D: -
J: TRBJ1-1
size: -
V: TRBV2

DNA: TGTGCCAGCAGCTCCGGACTAGCGGGGATCAGGGATACGCAGTATTTT
CDR3: CASSSGLAGIRDTQYF
D: TRBD2
J: TRBJ2-3
size: -
V: TRBV7-9

DNA: TGTGCCAGCACCGTCGGGGGGACCCCAAACTATGGCTACACCTTC
CDR3: CASTVGGTPNYGYTF
D: -
J: TRBJ1-2
size: -
V: TRBV6-1

DNA: TGTGCCAGCAGCTTAGCCGACGCAGGGGTGGGTAATGAGCAGTTCTTC
CDR3: CASSLADAGVGNEQFF
D: -
J: TRBJ2-1
size: -
V: TRBV7-2

DNA: TGTGCCAGCAGCTTAGAACCCCCCGGAAAACTGTTTTTT
CDR3: CASSLEPPGKLFF
D: -
J: TRBJ1-4
size: -
V: TRBV11-2

DNA: TGTGCCAGCAGACGGGACAGGGTCTACGAGCAGTACTTC
CDR3: CASRRDRVYEQYF
D: TRBD1
J: TRBJ2-7
size: -
V: TRBV6-5

DNA: TGTGCCAGTAGTGGAGACGGGGGGCCAGATACGCAGTATTTT
CDR3: CASSGDGGPDTQYF
D: -
J: TRBJ2-3
size: -
V: TRBV19

DNA: TGTGCCAGCAGTTCAGGGGCGAACACCGGGGAGCTGTTTTTT
CDR3: CASSSGANTGELFF
D: -
J: TRBJ2-2
size: -
V: TRBV27

DNA: TGTGCCAGCAATTCAGGAATCTACACTGAAGCTTTCTTT
CDR3: CASNSGIYTEAFF
D: -
J: TRBJ1-1
size: -
V: TRBV5-5

DNA: TGTGCCACCAGCAGAGAGGGCCGAAGCTCTGGAAACACCATATATTTT
CDR3: CATSREGRSSGNTIYF
D: -
J: TRBJ1-3
size: -
V: TRBV15

DNA: TGTATTTCCAGGGAGAGCTATGGCTACACCTTC
CDR3: CISRESYGYTF
D: -
J: TRBJ1-2
size: -
V: TRBV7-3

DNA: TGTGCCAGCAGCCAAGGAGGCCCGGGACAGGGTAATGAAAAACTGTTTTTT
CDR3: CASSQGGPGQGNEKLFF
D: TRBD1
J: TRBJ1-4
size: once
V: TRBV4-2

DNA: TGTGCCATCAGTCGAAAGGGGCCCAAGGCGACCCCAGATACGCAGTATTTT
CDR3: CAISRKGPKATPDTQYF
D: -
J: TRBJ2-3
size: -
V: TRBV10-3

DNA: TGTGCCAGCAGCCCGGTACAGGGTTTCGAGACCCAGTACTTC
CDR3: CASSPVQGFETQYF
D: -
J: TRBJ2-5
size: -
V: TRBV5-4

DNA: TGTGCCAGCAGTCTGGGATCTACTTCACCCCTCCACTTT
CDR3: CASSLGSTSPLHF
D: -
J: TRBJ1-6
size: once
V: TRBV11-3

DNA: TGTGCCAGCAGTTTTACAGGGGGCGGCTATGGCTACACCTTC
CDR3: CASSFTGGGYGYTF
D: TRBD1
J: TRBJ1-2
size: -
V: TRBV28

DNA: TGTGCCAGCAGCTTGGGTATGACGGTGGACAATGAGCAGTTCTTC
CDR3: CASSLGMTVDNEQFF
D: -
J: TRBJ2-1
size: -
V: TRBV7-9

DNA: TGTGCCAGCAGTTTTTGGGCAGACCACACTGAAGCTTTCTTT
CDR3: CASSFWADHTEAFF
D: -
J: TRBJ1-1
size: -
V: TRBV28

DNA: TGTGCCAGCAGCTCCGGACTAGCGGGGCCGGGGGAGCAGTACTTC
CDR3: CASSSGLAGPGEQYF
D: TRBD2
J: TRBJ2-7
size: -
V: TRBV5-6

DNA: TGCAGCGTTATGACAGGGAGCAATCAGCCCCAGCATTTT
CDR3: CSVMTGSNQPQHF
D: TRBD1
J: TRBJ1-5
size: -
V: TRBV29-1

DNA: TGTGCCAGCAGCCAAGATAGAGGGGGGGGAGCTTTCTTT
CDR3: CASSQDRGGGAFF
D: -
J: TRBJ1-1
size: -
V: TRBV14

DNA: TGTGCCAGCAGTTTATCAAGCGGGTATAGCAATCAGCCCCAGCATTTT
CDR3: CASSLSSGYSNQPQHF
D: -
J: TRBJ1-5
size: -
V: TRBV27

DNA: TGTGCCAGCAGCTTCGACGGCTGGATTGCTTTCTTC
CDR3: CASSFDGWIAFF
D: -
J: TRBJ2-1
size: -
V: TRBV7-2

DNA: TGTGCCAGCAGTACCCCTGGGGAGTACCAAGAGACCCAGTACTTC
CDR3: CASSTPGEYQETQYF
D: -
J: TRBJ2-5
size: -
V: TRBV27

DNA: TGCGCCAGCAGCCGCACCAGCGGGGGGGCAGAAGATACGCAGTATTTT
CDR3: CASSRTSGGAEDTQYF
D: TRBD2
J: TRBJ2-3
size: -
V: TRBV4-1

DNA: TGTGCCAGCAGCTTAGACGGCACAGATACGCAGTATTTT
CDR3: CASSLDGTDTQYF
D: -
J: TRBJ2-3
size: -
V: TRBV7-3

DNA: TGTGCCAGCAGCTTGGGACCGACCGAGTGGGATAGCAATCAGCCCCAGCATTTT
CDR3: CASSLGPTEWDSNQPQHF
D: -
J: TRBJ1-5
size: -
V: TRBV5-6